The sequence of this T cell receptor beta chain was determined in a study of shared clonotypes between healthy human individuals. Clones were sequenced by immunoSEQ multiplex PCR, and TCRdb holds only the in-frame ones, with some missing. The table records 2,500,000 or so clones, 93% of them present only once. CDR1 and CDR2 (germline): LGHNT, FRNRAP. The CDR3 is 14 residues long. J lost 3 bases, V lost 5 bases, and 2 bases had no gene match. Specimen: naive CD4+ T cells from PBMCs. Subset in this sample: CD45RA+ positively selected. This receptor was identified in a man aged 18-30 years in good health. Some clones in this sample may be carry-over from other donors' samples. This sequence joins TRBV12-5 and TRBJ2-5, with TRBD2 matching 11 bases. CDR3 region: CASGGGLAEETQYF. CDR3 in DNA: TGTGCTAGTGGTGGGGGACTAGCGGAAGAGACCCAGTACTTC.